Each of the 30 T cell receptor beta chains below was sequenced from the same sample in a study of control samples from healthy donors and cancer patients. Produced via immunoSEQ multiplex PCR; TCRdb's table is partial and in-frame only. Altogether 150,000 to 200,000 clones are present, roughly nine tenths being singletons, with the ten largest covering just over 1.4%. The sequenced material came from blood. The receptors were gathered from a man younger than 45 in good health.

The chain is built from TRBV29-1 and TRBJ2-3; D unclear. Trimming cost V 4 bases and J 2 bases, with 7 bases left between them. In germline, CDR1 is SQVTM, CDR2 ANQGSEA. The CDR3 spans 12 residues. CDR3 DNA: TGCAGCGTTGGGACCGACACAGATACGCAGTATTTT. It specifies CSVGTDTDTQYF.

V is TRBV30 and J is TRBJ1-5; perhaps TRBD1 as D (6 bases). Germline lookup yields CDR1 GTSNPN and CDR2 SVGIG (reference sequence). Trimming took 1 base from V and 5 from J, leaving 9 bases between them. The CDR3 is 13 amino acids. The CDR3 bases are TGTGCCTGGAGTGACGCAGGGGATCAGCCCCAGCATTTT. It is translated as CAWSDAGDQPQHF.

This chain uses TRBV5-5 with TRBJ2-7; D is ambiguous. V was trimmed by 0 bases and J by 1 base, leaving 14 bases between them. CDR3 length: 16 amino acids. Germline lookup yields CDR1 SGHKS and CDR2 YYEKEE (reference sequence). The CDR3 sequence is CASSLGGFLSSYEQYF. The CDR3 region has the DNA TGTGCCAGCAGCTTGGGAGGTTTCCTTAGTTCCTACGAGCAGTACTTC.

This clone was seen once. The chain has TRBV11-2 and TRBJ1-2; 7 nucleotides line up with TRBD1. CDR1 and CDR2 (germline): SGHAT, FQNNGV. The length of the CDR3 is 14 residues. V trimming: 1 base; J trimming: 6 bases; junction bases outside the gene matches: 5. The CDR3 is CASSLGRGGDGYTF. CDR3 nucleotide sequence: TGTGCCAGCAGCTTAGGTAGAGGGGGCGATGGCTACACCTTC.

The CDR3 sequence: CASNPSGGPYYEQYF. The CDR3 DNA sequence: TGTGCCAGCAACCCTAGCGGGGGTCCTTACTACGAGCAGTACTTC. V is TRBV6-6 and J is TRBJ2-7; 10 nucleotides match TRBD2. The V gene's germline CDR1 is MNHNY and CDR2 SVGAGI (reference sequence). V lost 7 bases and J lost 3; bases outside the gene matches: 9. The CDR3 length is 15 residues.

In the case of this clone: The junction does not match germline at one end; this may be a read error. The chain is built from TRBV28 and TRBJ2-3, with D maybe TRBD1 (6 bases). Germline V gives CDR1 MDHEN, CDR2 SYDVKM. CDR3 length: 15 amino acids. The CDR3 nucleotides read TGTGCCACCAGTGGGGGCGGCCCTAGCACAGATACGCAGTATTTT. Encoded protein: CATSGGGPSTDTQYF.

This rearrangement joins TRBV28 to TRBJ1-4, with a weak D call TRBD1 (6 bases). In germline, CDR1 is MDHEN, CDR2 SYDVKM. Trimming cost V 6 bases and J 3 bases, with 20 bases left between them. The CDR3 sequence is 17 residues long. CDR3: CASRLDRIRGPNEKLFF. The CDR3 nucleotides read TGTGCCAGCAGACTTGACAGGATTCGTGGACCTAATGAAAAACTGTTTTTT. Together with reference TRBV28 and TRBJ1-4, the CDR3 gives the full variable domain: DVKVTQSSRYLVKRTGEKVFLECVQDMDHENMFWYRQDPGLGLRLIYFSYDVKMKEKGDIPEGYSVSREKKERFSLILESASTNQTSMYLCASRLDRIRGPNEKLFFGSGTQLSVL.

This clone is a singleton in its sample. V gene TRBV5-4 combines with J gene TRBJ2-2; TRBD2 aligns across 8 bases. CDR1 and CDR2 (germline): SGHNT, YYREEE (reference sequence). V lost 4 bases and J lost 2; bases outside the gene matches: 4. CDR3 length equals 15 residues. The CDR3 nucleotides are TGTGCCAGCAGCGGGACTAGGGTTAACACCGGGGAGCTGTTTTTT. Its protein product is CASSGTRVNTGELFF.

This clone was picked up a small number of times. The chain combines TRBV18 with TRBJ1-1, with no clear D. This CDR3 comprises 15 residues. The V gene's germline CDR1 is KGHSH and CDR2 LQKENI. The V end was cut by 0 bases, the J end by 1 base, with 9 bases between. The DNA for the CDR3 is TGTGCCAGCTCACCACCGGTCCAGTCGAACACTGAAGCTTTCTTT. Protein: CASSPPVQSNTEAFF.

DNA of the CDR3: TGCGCCAGCAGCCGAGGCTGGAATTCTGGAAACACCATATATTTT. It codes for CASSRGWNSGNTIYF. This chain joins TRBV4-1 and TRBJ1-3; no clear D. The germline V gene encodes CDR1 MGHRA and CDR2 YSYEKL. Deletions cut 4 bases from V and 1 base from J, with 11 bases between. The CDR3 is 15 residues long.

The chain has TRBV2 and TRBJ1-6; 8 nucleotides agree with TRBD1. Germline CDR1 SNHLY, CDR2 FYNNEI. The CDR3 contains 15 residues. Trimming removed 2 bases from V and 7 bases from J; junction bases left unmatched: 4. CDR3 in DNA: TGTGCCAGCAGTGAAAGGGGACAGGCAAATTCACCCCTCCACTTT. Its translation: CASSERGQANSPLHF.

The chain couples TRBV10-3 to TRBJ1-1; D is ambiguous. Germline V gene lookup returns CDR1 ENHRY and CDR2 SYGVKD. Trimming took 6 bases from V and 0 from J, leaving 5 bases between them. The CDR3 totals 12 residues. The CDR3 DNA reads TGTGCCATCAGGCAGTTGAACACTGAAGCTTTCTTT. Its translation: CAIRQLNTEAFF.

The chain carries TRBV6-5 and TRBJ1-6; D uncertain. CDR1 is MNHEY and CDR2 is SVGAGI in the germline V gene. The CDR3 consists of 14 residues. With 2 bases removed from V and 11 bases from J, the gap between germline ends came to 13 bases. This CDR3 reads CASSYGQRSTPLHF. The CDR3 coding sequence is TGTGCCAGCAGTTACGGGCAGCGGTCGACACCCCTCCACTTT.

The CDR3 DNA sequence: TGTGCCAGCAGTTTATTGGCAGGGGTTAGCAATCAGCCCCAGCATTTT. This sequence encodes CASSLLAGVSNQPQHF. This sequence joins TRBV27 and TRBJ1-5, with a weak D call TRBD1 (6 bases). Trimming stripped 1 base from V and 0 bases from J, with 10 bases between. From germline, CDR1 is MNHEY and CDR2 SMNVEV (reference sequence). The CDR3 extends over 16 amino acids.

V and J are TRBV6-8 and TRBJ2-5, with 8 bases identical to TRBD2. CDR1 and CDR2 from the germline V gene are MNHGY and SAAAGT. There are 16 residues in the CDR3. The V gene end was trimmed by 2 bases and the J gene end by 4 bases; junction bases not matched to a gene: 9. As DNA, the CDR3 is TGTGCCAGCAGTTACCACCGGGAGGGCCTCAGAGAGACCCAGTACTTC. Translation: CASSYHREGLRETQYF.

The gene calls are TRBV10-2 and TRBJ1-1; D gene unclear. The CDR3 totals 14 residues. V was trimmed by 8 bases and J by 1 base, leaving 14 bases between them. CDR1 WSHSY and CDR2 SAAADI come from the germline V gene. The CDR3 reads CASRLRVKNTEAFF. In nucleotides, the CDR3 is TGCGCCAGCCGGCTCCGGGTCAAGAACACTGAAGCTTTCTTT.

The CDR3 nucleotides are TGTGCCAGTAGCGACAGATCCTACGAGCAGTACTTC. Translating it yields CASSDRSYEQYF. The V gene is TRBV19, the J gene TRBJ2-7; the D gene is possibly TRBD1 (5 bases). This CDR3 has 12 amino acids. V gave up 6 bases and J gave up 1 base, with 7 bases separating them. Looked up from germline, CDR1 is LNHDA and CDR2 is SQIVND (reference sequence).

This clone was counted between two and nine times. In nucleotides, the CDR3 is TGTGCCAGTAGTGTAACCCGACTAGCTCCTGAGCAGTTCTTC. Encoded protein: CASSVTRLAPEQFF. The chain combines TRBV19 with TRBJ2-1; 7 bases line up with TRBD2. With 5 bases clipped from V and 9 bases from J, the junction kept 10 bases outside the gene matches. The length of the CDR3 is 14 residues. Per the germline V gene, CDR1 is LNHDA and CDR2 is SQIVND (reference sequence).

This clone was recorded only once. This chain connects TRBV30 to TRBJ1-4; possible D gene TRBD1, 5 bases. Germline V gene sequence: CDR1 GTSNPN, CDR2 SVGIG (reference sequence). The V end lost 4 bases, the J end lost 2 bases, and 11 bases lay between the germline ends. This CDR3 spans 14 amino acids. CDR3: CAWTRTSTNEKLFF. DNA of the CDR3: TGTGCCTGGACGCGGACATCTACTAATGAAAAACTGTTTTTT. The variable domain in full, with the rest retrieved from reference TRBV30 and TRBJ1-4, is SQTIHQWPATLVQPVGSPLSLECTVEGTSNPNLYWYRQAAGRGLQLLFYSVGIGQISSEVPQNLSASRPQDRQFILSSKKLLLSDSGFYLCAWTRTSTNEKLFFGSGTQLSVL.

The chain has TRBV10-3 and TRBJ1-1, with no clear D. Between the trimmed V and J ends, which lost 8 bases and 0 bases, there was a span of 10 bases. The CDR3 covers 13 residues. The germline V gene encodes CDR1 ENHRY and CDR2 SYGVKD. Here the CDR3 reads CAIGPGLNTEAFF. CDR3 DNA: TGTGCCATCGGGCCGGGGTTGAACACTGAAGCTTTCTTT.

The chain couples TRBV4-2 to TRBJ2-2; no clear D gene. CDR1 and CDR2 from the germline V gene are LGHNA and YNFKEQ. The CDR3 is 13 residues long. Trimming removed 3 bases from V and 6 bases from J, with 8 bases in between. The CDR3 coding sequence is TGTGCCAGCAGCCAGGCCCACTCCGGGGAGCTGTTTTTT. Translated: CASSQAHSGELFF.

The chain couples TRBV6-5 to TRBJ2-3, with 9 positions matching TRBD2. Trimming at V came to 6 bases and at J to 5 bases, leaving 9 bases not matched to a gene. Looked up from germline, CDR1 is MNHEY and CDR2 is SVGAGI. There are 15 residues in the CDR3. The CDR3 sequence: CASSLLRGGVDTQYF. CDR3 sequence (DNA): TGTGCCAGCAGCCTCTTGCGGGGGGGCGTAGATACGCAGTATTTT.

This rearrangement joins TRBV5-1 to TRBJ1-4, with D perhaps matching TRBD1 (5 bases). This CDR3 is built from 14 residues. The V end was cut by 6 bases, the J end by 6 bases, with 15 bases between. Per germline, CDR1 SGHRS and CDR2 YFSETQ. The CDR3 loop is CASNNRGNDEKLFF. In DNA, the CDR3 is TGCGCCAGCAACAACCGGGGCAACGATGAAAAACTGTTTTTT.

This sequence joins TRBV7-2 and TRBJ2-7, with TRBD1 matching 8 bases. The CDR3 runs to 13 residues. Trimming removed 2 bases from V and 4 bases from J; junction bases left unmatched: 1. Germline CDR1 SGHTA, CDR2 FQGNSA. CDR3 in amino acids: CASSLNRGYEQYF. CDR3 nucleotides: TGTGCCAGCAGCTTAAACAGGGGGTACGAGCAGTACTTC.

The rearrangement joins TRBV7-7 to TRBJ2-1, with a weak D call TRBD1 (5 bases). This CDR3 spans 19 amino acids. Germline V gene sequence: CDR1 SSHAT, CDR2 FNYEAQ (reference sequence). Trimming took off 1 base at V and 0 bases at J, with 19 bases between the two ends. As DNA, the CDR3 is TGTGCCAGCAGCTTAGGGATCGGTCCCGGACACAGCTCCTACAATGAGCAGTTCTTC. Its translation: CASSLGIGPGHSSYNEQFF. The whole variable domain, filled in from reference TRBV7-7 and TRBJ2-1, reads GAGVSQSPRYKVTKRGQDVTLRCDPISSHATLYWYQQALGQGPEFLTYFNYEAQPDKSGLPSDRFSAERPEGSISTLTIQRTEQRDSAMYRCASSLGIGPGHSSYNEQFFGPGTRLTVL.

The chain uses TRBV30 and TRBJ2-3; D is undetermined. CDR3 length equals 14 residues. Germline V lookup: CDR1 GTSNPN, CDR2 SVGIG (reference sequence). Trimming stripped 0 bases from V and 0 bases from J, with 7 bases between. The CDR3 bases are TGTGCCTGGAGTGTATTAGTCAGCACAGATACGCAGTATTTT. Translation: CAWSVLVSTDTQYF.

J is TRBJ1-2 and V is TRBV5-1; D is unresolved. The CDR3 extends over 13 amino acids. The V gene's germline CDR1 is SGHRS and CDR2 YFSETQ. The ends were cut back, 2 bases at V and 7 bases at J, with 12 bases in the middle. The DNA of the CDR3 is TGCGCCAGCAGCTTCGACGGTGCTTCTGGCTACACCTTC. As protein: CASSFDGASGYTF.

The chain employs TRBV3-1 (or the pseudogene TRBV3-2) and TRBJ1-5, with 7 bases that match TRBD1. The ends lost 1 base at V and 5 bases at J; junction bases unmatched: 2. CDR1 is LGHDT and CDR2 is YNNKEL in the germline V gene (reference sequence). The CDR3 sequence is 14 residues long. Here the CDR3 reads CASSQGTGDQPQHF. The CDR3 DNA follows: TGTGCCAGCAGCCAAGGAACAGGGGATCAGCCCCAGCATTTT.

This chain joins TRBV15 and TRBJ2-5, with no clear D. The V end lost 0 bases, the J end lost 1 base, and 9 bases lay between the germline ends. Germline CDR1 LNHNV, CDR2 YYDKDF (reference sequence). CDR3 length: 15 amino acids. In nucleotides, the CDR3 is TGTGCCACCAGCAGAGATCCTGGACCCCAAGAGACCCAGTACTTC. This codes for CATSRDPGPQETQYF. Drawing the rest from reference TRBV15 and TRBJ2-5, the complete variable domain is DAMVIQNPRYQVTQFGKPVTLSCSQTLNHNVMYWYQQKSSQAPKLLFHYYDKDFNNEADTPDNFQSRRPNTSFCFLDIRSPGLGDTAMYLCATSRDPGPQETQYFGPGTRLLVL.

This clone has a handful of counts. This chain's CDR3 is CATGTSEKAYNEQFF. The CDR3 region has the DNA TGTGCCACCGGCACTAGCGAAAAGGCCTACAATGAGCAGTTCTTC. This chain joins TRBV24-1 and TRBJ2-1; 7 bases are shared with TRBD2. The CDR3 has 15 amino acids. Germline V gene data show CDR1 as KGHDR and CDR2 as SFDVKD. V dropped 9 bases and J dropped 2; count of bases not matched to a gene: 9.